A single TCR beta chain is shown here with its context. Which antigen it targets is not known. No quality values exist for individual bases; no much larger clone is one base distant. These data belong to a study of blood T cell repertoires in COVID-19 (dated by TCRdb to the early 2020s). Background on the whole study: Samples from collaborators originated in the United States, Italy and Spain and spanned both the acute and convalescent phases of COVID-19. HLA class I and class II types, where available, came from metadata supplied by the sample provider rather than from assay-based typing. Subjects who had been exposed to COVID-19, were actively infected with it, or had recovered from it provided the deeply sampled blood TCRbeta repertoires that made up the dataset. Samples came from the ongoing ImmuneRACE study (first 160 participants) plus 1,254 subjects from 6 global collaborators. A de-identified subject ID, COVID-19 status, age in years and sex were almost always included in the sample metadata. The repertoires were released in a freely available public database meant as a resource for research on the immune response to SARS-CoV-2. The material from the prospective study consisted of cDNA or gDNA derived from T cells, B-cell-depleted T cells, or PBMCs. Overall study outcomes, separate from this receptor: The amount of clinical and demographic metadata varied by source and participant and was provided uncurated.

Whole blood was collected in K2EDTA tubes by collaborating institutions according to the institutions' own protocols. For TCRbeta analysis, collaborator samples were shipped as frozen whole blood, as isolated PBMCs, or as DNA extracted from either sample type. TCRbeta CDR3 regions were amplified from genomic DNA by means of the immunoSEQ Assay, a bias-controlled multiplex PCR. In the paper's pipeline: The number of nucleated cells in each sample was estimated by amplification of reference gene primers within the assay. To quantify the absolute abundance of each unique TCRbeta CDR3 rearrangement, sequence reads were collapsed and filtered. For each sample, productive Simpson clonality was calculated as the square root of Simpson's diversity index across productive rearrangements. TCRdb re-hosts the immuneACCESS table, in-frame sequences only. Its copies lack some clones; in the studies checked, an unresolved V gene accounts for under half of them, and the cause for the rest is not known. D and trimming were read from the DNA, whereas the V and J calls and clone size are those reported in that table. The sample has fewer than 40,000 clones on record, about 90% of them singletons. Approximately 5% of the sample is taken by the ten largest.

The clonotype originates from a woman in her seventies with active COVID-19. Source material: peripheral blood.

CDR3 sequence: CASSNLRDRSNNEQFF. The DNA sequence reads TGCGCCAGCAGCAACCTCCGGGACAGGTCGAACAATGAGCAGTTCTTC. Recombination connected TRBV5-1 to TRBJ2-1, and 8 junctional nucleotides match TRBD1. Based on the germline V gene, the CDR1 and CDR2 sequences are SGHRS and YFSETQ. Compared with germline, V lacks 4 bases and J lacks 5 bases; bases without a gene match: 11. The cysteine opens and the phenylalanine closes a CDR3 of 16 amino acids. Only the CDR3 DNA stays, 48 bases, in frame from base 1.